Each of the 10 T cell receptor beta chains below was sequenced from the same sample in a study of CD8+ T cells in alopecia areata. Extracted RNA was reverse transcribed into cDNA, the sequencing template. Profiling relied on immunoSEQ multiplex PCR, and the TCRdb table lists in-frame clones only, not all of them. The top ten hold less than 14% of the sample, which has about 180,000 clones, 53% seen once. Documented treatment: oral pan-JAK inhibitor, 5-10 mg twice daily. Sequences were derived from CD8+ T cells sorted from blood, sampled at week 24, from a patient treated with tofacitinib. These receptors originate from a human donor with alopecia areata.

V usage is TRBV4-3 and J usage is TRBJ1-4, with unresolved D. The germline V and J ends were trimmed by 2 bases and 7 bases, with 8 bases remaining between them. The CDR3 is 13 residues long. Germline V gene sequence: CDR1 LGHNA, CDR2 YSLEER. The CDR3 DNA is TGCGCCAGCAGCCAACGCGTGCTTGAAAAACTGTTTTTT. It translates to CASSQRVLEKLFF.

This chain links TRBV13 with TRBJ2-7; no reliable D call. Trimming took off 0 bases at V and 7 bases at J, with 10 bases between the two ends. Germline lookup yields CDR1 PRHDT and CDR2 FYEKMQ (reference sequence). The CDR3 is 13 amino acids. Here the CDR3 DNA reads TGTGCCAGCAGCTTAGGCAGCGTGGGGGAGCAGTACTTC. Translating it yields CASSLGSVGEQYF.

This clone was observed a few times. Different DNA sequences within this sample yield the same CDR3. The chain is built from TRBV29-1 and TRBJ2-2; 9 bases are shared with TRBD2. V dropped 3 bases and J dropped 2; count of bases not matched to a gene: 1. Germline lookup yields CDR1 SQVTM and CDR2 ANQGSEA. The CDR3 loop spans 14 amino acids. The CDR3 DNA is TGCAGCGTTGAGGGACTAGCCAACACCGGGGAGCTGTTTTTT. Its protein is CSVEGLANTGELFF.

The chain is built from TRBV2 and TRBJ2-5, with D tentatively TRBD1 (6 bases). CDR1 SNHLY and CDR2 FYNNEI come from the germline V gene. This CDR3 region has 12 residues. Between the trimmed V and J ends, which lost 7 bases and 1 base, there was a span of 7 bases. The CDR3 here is CASKTGQETQYF. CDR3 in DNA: TGTGCCAGCAAGACAGGCCAAGAGACCCAGTACTTC.

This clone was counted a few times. DNA for the CDR3: TGTGCCAGCAGGAACTCGGGACTCCAAGAGACCCAGTACTTC. Its translation: CASRNSGLQETQYF. The chain uses TRBV6-5 and TRBJ2-5; tentatively, D is TRBD2 (6 bases). Trimming pared 6 bases from V and 1 base from J, leaving 12 bases between. This CDR3 spans 14 amino acids. Per germline, CDR1 MNHEY and CDR2 SVGAGI.

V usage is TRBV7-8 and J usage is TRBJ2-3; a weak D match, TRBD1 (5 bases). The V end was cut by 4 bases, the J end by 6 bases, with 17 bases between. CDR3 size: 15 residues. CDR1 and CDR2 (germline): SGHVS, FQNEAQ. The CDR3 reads CASSSSVGAGDTQYF. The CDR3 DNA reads TGTGCCAGCAGCTCAAGTGTTGGGGCCGGGGATACGCAGTATTTT.

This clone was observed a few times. For the CDR3, the DNA is TGCGCCCGAAATTACAATGAGCAGTTCTTC. This translates into CARNYNEQFF. The chain recombines TRBV29-1 with TRBJ2-1; D uncertain. This CDR3 is 10 amino acids long. Germline V gene lookup returns CDR1 SQVTM and CDR2 ANQGSEA.

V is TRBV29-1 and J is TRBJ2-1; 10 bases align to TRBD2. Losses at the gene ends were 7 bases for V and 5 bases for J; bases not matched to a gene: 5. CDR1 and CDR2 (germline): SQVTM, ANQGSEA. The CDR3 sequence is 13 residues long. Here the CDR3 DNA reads TGCAGCGCTAGCGGGGGAACCAACAATGAGCAGTTCTTC. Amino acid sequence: CSASGGTNNEQFF.

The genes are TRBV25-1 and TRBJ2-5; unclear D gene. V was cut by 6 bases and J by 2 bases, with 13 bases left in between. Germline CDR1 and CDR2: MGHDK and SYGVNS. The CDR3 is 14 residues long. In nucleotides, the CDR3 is TGTGCCAGCAGCGGATACACAATTCAAGAGACCCAGTACTTC. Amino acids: CASSGYTIQETQYF.

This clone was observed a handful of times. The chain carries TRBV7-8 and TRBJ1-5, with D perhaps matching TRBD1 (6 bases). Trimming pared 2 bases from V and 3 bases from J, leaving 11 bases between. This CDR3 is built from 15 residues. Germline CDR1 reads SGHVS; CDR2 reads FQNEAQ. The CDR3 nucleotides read TGTGCCAGCAGCTTATCAGGGGCCGTCAATCAGCCCCAGCATTTT. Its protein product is CASSLSGAVNQPQHF.